Listed below are T cell receptor beta chains from one sample, sequenced in a study of tumor-infiltrating lymphocytes in oesophageal squamous cell carcinoma. Each CDR3 protein is one row after TCRdb ran MiXCR on the PCR reads. The data contain about 12,000 distinct CDR3 sequences, about 55% of them seen just once; the ten biggest clones take up 32%. The sample comprised esophageal tumor tissue. The receptors here all came from a female donor with esophageal squamous cell carcinoma. Both conserved end residues are part of each CDR3. The D gene is left open where the match is weak. The size of a clone is reported for some rows only, either as once, few or many, or as a class for expanded clones.

CDR3 protein: CASSLVGGGSNQPQHF
CDR3 DNA: TGTGCCAGCAGCTTAGTAGGCGGGGGTAGCAATCAGCCCCAGCATTTT
D gene: -
J gene: TRBJ1-5
clone size: -
V gene: TRBV7-2

CDR3 protein: CASSLETGNYGYTF
CDR3 DNA: TGTGCCAGCAGCTTAGAGACAGGGAACTATGGCTACACCTTC
D gene: TRBD1
J gene: TRBJ1-2
clone size: -
V gene: TRBV7-9

CDR3 protein: CASSLRVFENIQYF
CDR3 DNA: TGTGCCAGCAGCTTAAGGGTTTTTGAAAACATTCAGTACTTC
D gene: -
J gene: TRBJ2-4
clone size: once
V gene: TRBV5-5

CDR3 protein: CASSSRRTSDSSYEQYF
CDR3 DNA: TGTGCCAGCAGTTCTCGAAGGACTAGCGACTCCTCCTACGAGCAGTACTTC
D gene: TRBD2
J gene: TRBJ2-7
clone size: many
V gene: TRBV12-3/TRBV12-4

CDR3 protein: CASSLGLATSTDTQYF
CDR3 DNA: TGCGCCAGCAGCTTGGGGCTAGCAACTAGCACAGATACGCAGTACTTC
D gene: -
J gene: TRBJ2-7
clone size: once
V gene: TRBV5-1

CDR3 protein: CASSRLQETQYF
CDR3 DNA: TGTGCCAGCAGCCGCCTCCAAGAGACCCAGTACTTC
D gene: -
J gene: TRBJ2-5
clone size: once
V gene: TRBV12-3/TRBV12-4

CDR3 protein: CASSEGSGGGNEQFF
CDR3 DNA: TGCGCCAGCAGTGAGGGTAGCGGGGGGGGCAATGAGCAGTTCTTC
D gene: TRBD2
J gene: TRBJ2-1
clone size: -
V gene: TRBV10-1

CDR3 protein: CASSDRQGNEKLFF
CDR3 DNA: TGTGCCAGCAGTGATAGGCAGGGGAATGAAAAACTGTTTTTT
D gene: -
J gene: TRBJ1-4
clone size: -
V gene: TRBV6-2/TRBV6-3

CDR3 protein: CASSFDQDTQYF
CDR3 DNA: TGTGCCAGCAGCTTCGACCAAGATACGCAGTATTTT
D gene: -
J gene: TRBJ2-3
clone size: few
V gene: TRBV7-3

CDR3 protein: CASSPRMTGSYEQYF
CDR3 DNA: TGTGCCAGCAGCCCCCGGATGACCGGCTCCTACGAGCAGTACTTC
D gene: -
J gene: TRBJ2-7
clone size: once
V gene: TRBV7-8

CDR3 protein: CASTLRIMNTEAFF
CDR3 DNA: TGTGCCAGCACCCTACGTATAATGAACACTGAAGCTTTCTTT
D gene: -
J gene: TRBJ1-1
clone size: -
V gene: TRBV11-2

CDR3 protein: CASRLDREETQYF
CDR3 DNA: TGTGCCAGCAGACTGGACAGGGAAGAGACCCAGTACTTC
D gene: TRBD1
J gene: TRBJ2-5
clone size: -
V gene: TRBV5-3

CDR3 protein: CASSLVAGSSYNEQFF
CDR3 DNA: TGTGCCAGCAGCTTAGTGGCAGGTTCTTCCTACAATGAGCAGTTCTTC
D gene: -
J gene: TRBJ2-1
clone size: -
V gene: TRBV7-2

CDR3 protein: CASSFTGGSTEAFF
CDR3 DNA: TGTGCCAGCAGTTTTACAGGGGGGAGCACTGAAGCTTTCTTT
D gene: TRBD1
J gene: TRBJ1-1
clone size: -
V gene: TRBV12-3/TRBV12-4

CDR3 protein: CASSLGSGDTEAFF
CDR3 DNA: TGTGCCAGCAGCCTAGGGTCGGGGGACACTGAAGCTTTCTTT
D gene: -
J gene: TRBJ1-1
clone size: -
V gene: TRBV7-2

CDR3 protein: CASSPGTTQYF
CDR3 DNA: TGTGCCAGCAGCCCGGGGACTACCCAGTACTTC
D gene: -
J gene: TRBJ2-5
clone size: many
V gene: TRBV7-2

CDR3 protein: CASSLELAGGSGELFF
CDR3 DNA: TGTGCCAGCAGCTTAGAGTTAGCGGGAGGTTCCGGGGAGCTGTTTTTT
D gene: TRBD2
J gene: TRBJ2-2
clone size: -
V gene: TRBV7-8

CDR3 protein: CASSSLAGEAYEQYF
CDR3 DNA: TGTGCCAGCAGCTCGCTAGCGGGAGAAGCCTACGAGCAGTACTTC
D gene: TRBD2
J gene: TRBJ2-7
clone size: -
V gene: TRBV7-4

CDR3 protein: CASSPTPGLQSETQYF
CDR3 DNA: TGTGCCAGCAGTCCTACTCCGGGACTTCAGTCCGAGACCCAGTACTTC
D gene: -
J gene: TRBJ2-5
clone size: few
V gene: TRBV7-6

CDR3 protein: CSAARVLVDGSPGETQYF
CDR3 DNA: TGCAGTGCCGCCAGGGTACTCGTGGACGGGTCCCCGGGAGAGACCCAGTACTTC
D gene: -
J gene: TRBJ2-5
clone size: -
V gene: TRBV20-1

CDR3 protein: CASSYVGPAYRNEQFF
CDR3 DNA: TGTGCCAGCAGTTACGTGGGCCCGGCCTACAGGAATGAGCAGTTCTTC
D gene: -
J gene: TRBJ2-1
clone size: few
V gene: TRBV6-5

CDR3 protein: CASSLELGRSGYTF
CDR3 DNA: TGTGCCAGCAGCTTAGAGCTCGGGAGGAGTGGCTACACCTTC
D gene: -
J gene: TRBJ1-2
clone size: -
V gene: TRBV7-8

CDR3 protein: CASSDLGGAFYEQYF
CDR3 DNA: TGTGCCAGCAGTGACTTGGGGGGCGCATTCTACGAGCAGTACTTC
D gene: -
J gene: TRBJ2-7
clone size: -
V gene: TRBV6-1

CDR3 protein: CASSYRSSHEQYF
CDR3 DNA: TGTGCCAGCAGTTATCGTAGTAGCCACGAGCAGTACTTC
D gene: -
J gene: TRBJ2-7
clone size: -
V gene: TRBV6-6

CDR3 protein: CASSLRDGSYNEQFF
CDR3 DNA: TGTGCCAGCAGTCTTAGGGATGGTTCTTACAATGAGCAGTTCTTC
D gene: -
J gene: TRBJ2-1
clone size: -
V gene: TRBV7-9

CDR3 protein: CASSLALREDLCF
CDR3 DNA: TGTGCCAGCAGCTTAGCGTTACGGGAAGACCTTTGCTTC
D gene: -
J gene: TRBJ2-7
clone size: -
V gene: TRBV7-2

CDR3 protein: CASSTRTSGYNEQFF
CDR3 DNA: TGTGCCAGCAGCACCCGGACTAGCGGGTACAATGAGCAGTTCTTC
D gene: TRBD2
J gene: TRBJ2-1
clone size: many
V gene: TRBV7-2

CDR3 protein: CASSLVGSGDTSTDTQYF
CDR3 DNA: TGTGCCAGCAGCTTAGTCGGTAGCGGGGATACTAGCACAGATACGCAGTATTTT
D gene: TRBD2
J gene: TRBJ2-3
clone size: few
V gene: TRBV7-2

CDR3 protein: CASSARTGGYNEQFF
CDR3 DNA: TGTGCCAGCAGCGCGAGGACAGGGGGCTACAATGAGCAGTTCTTC
D gene: TRBD1
J gene: TRBJ2-1
clone size: -
V gene: TRBV7-8

CDR3 protein: CASSFDGGTQYF
CDR3 DNA: TGTGCCAGCAGCTTCGACGGCGGGACCCAGTACTTC
D gene: -
J gene: TRBJ2-5
clone size: few
V gene: TRBV11-3

CDR3 protein: CASSRTGTSGRGGWETQYF
CDR3 DNA: TGTGCCAGCAGCCGTACCGGGACTAGCGGTCGAGGAGGATGGGAGACCCAGTACTTC
D gene: TRBD2
J gene: TRBJ2-5
clone size: -
V gene: TRBV7-2

CDR3 protein: CASSRSGGNSYNEQYF
CDR3 DNA: TGTGCCAGCAGCCGTTCGGGGGGGAACTCCTACAATGAGCAGTACTTC
D gene: TRBD2
J gene: TRBJ2-7
clone size: many
V gene: TRBV5-4

CDR3 protein: CASALTGRSYEQYF
CDR3 DNA: TGTGCTAGTGCCTTGACAGGCCGCTCCTACGAGCAGTACTTC
D gene: -
J gene: TRBJ2-7
clone size: -
V gene: TRBV9

CDR3 protein: CASSLGVWGSDYNEQFF
CDR3 DNA: TGTGCCAGCAGCTTAGGAGTGTGGGGGAGTGACTACAATGAGCAGTTCTTC
D gene: -
J gene: TRBJ2-1
clone size: few
V gene: TRBV7-9

CDR3 protein: CASSFGQLSYEQYF
CDR3 DNA: TGTGCCAGCAGCTTTGGACAGCTCTCCTACGAGCAGTACTTC
D gene: -
J gene: TRBJ2-7
clone size: -
V gene: TRBV7-8

CDR3 protein: CASSLDRDQPQHF
CDR3 DNA: TGTGCCAGCAGCTTAGACAGGGATCAGCCCCAGCATTTT
D gene: -
J gene: TRBJ1-5
clone size: -
V gene: TRBV7-8

CDR3 protein: CASRPTGTGAAAYNQPQHF
CDR3 DNA: TGTGCCAGCAGACCAACCGGGACAGGGGCCGCAGCCTACAATCAGCCCCAGCATTTT
D gene: TRBD1
J gene: TRBJ1-5
clone size: -
V gene: TRBV28

CDR3 protein: CASSPHTGNYGYTF
CDR3 DNA: TGTGCCAGCAGCCCTCACACAGGGAACTATGGCTACACCTTC
D gene: -
J gene: TRBJ1-2
clone size: once
V gene: TRBV7-8

CDR3 protein: CASSLSGSNEQFF
CDR3 DNA: TGTGCCAGCAGCTTAAGTGGCAGCAATGAGCAGTTCTTC
D gene: -
J gene: TRBJ2-1
clone size: -
V gene: TRBV7-3

CDR3 protein: CASTTTGYTGSYEQYF
CDR3 DNA: TGTGCCAGCACCACCACAGGGTACACCGGGTCCTACGAGCAGTACTTC
D gene: -
J gene: TRBJ2-7
clone size: -
V gene: TRBV12-3/TRBV12-4

CDR3 protein: CASSPRTSGTQYF
CDR3 DNA: TGTGCCAGCAGCCCTAGGACTAGCGGGACCCAGTACTTC
D gene: TRBD2
J gene: TRBJ2-5
clone size: -
V gene: TRBV12-3/TRBV12-4

CDR3 protein: CASSAFYEQYF
CDR3 DNA: TGTGCCAGCAGTGCCTTCTACGAGCAGTACTTT
D gene: -
J gene: TRBJ2-3
clone size: once
V gene: TRBV28

CDR3 protein: CASSLDSDYGYTF
CDR3 DNA: TGTGCCAGCAGCTTGGACAGTGACTATGGCTACACCTTC
D gene: -
J gene: TRBJ1-2
clone size: once
V gene: TRBV7-2

CDR3 protein: CASRRQGYNEQYF
CDR3 DNA: TGTGCCAGCAGACGACAGGGGTACAATGAGCAGTACTTC
D gene: TRBD1
J gene: TRBJ2-5
clone size: -
V gene: TRBV7-6

CDR3 protein: CASSPSDGRRADTQYF
CDR3 DNA: TGTGCCAGCAGCCCCTCGGACGGGAGGCGGGCAGATACGCAGTATTTT
D gene: TRBD2
J gene: TRBJ2-3
clone size: -
V gene: TRBV7-2

CDR3 protein: CASSLVSRGRGHEQFF
CDR3 DNA: TGTGCCAGCAGCTTAGTTAGTCGCGGGAGGGGACATGAGCAGTTCTTC
D gene: TRBD2
J gene: TRBJ2-1
clone size: few
V gene: TRBV7-2

CDR3 protein: CASSGTSGSYNEQFF
CDR3 DNA: TGTGCCAGCAGCGGGACTAGCGGGAGCTACAATGAGCAGTTCTTC
D gene: TRBD2
J gene: TRBJ2-1
clone size: -
V gene: TRBV7-2

CDR3 protein: CASSVRLAGQETQYF
CDR3 DNA: TGTGCCAGCAGTGTCCGACTAGCGGGGCAAGAGACCCAGTACTTC
D gene: TRBD2
J gene: TRBJ2-5
clone size: -
V gene: TRBV6-2/TRBV6-3

CDR3 protein: CASSPRGGRINEQFF
CDR3 DNA: TGTGCCAGCAGCCCCCGCGGGGGAAGAATAAATGAGCAGTTCTTC
D gene: TRBD2
J gene: TRBJ2-1
clone size: -
V gene: TRBV12-3/TRBV12-4

CDR3 protein: CASSSDSTYGYTF
CDR3 DNA: TGTGCCAGCAGCTCCGACAGCACCTATGGCTACACCTTC
D gene: -
J gene: TRBJ1-2
clone size: -
V gene: TRBV7-4

CDR3 protein: CASSLGGNNEQYF
CDR3 DNA: TGTGCCAGCAGCTTAGGAGGGAACAATGAGCAGTACTTC
D gene: -
J gene: TRBJ2-5
clone size: -
V gene: TRBV11-2

CDR3 protein: CASSQRDSQNYGYTF
CDR3 DNA: TGCGCCAGCAGCCAGAGGGACTCTCAAAACTATGGCTACACCTTC
D gene: -
J gene: TRBJ1-2
clone size: -
V gene: TRBV4-1

CDR3 protein: CASSPGTGGGISQFF
CDR3 DNA: TGTGCCAGCAGCCCCGGGACAGGGGGCGGAATATCGCAGTTCTTC
D gene: TRBD1
J gene: TRBJ2-1
clone size: few
V gene: TRBV7-2